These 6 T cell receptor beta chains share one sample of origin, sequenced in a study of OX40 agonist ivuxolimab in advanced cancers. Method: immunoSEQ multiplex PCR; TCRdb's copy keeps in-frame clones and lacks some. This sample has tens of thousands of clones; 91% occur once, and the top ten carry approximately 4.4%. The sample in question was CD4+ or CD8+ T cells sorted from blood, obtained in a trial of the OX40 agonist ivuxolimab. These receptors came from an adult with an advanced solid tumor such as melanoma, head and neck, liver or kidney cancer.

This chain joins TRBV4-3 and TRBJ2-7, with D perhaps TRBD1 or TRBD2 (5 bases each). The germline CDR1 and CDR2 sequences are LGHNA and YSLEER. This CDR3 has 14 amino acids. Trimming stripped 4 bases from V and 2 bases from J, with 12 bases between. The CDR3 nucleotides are TGCGCCAGCAGCCTCCGGGACGGAACCTACGAGCAGTACTTC. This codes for CASSLRDGTYEQYF.

CDR3 DNA: TGTGCCAGCAGTTTAGGCCCCGGGACAGACACTGAAGCTTTCTTT. It yields the protein CASSLGPGTDTEAFF. J is TRBJ1-1 and V is TRBV27, with 7 bases lining up with TRBD1. The CDR3 runs to 15 residues. Per the germline V gene, CDR1 is MNHEY and CDR2 is SMNVEV (reference sequence). After removal of 2 bases from V and 3 bases from J, the junction contained 6 bases not matched to a gene.

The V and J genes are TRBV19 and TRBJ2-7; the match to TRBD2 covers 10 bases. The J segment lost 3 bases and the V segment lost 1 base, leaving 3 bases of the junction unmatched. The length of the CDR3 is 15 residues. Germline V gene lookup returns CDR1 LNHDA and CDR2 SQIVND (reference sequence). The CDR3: CASSIGPSGSYEQYF. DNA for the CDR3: TGTGCCAGTAGTATAGGACCTAGCGGGAGCTACGAGCAGTACTTC.

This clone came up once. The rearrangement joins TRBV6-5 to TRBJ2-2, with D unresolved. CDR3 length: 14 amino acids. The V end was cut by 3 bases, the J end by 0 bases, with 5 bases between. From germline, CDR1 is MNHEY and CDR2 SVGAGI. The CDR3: CASSYHTNTGELFF. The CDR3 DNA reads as TGTGCCAGCAGTTATCATACGAACACCGGGGAGCTGTTTTTT.

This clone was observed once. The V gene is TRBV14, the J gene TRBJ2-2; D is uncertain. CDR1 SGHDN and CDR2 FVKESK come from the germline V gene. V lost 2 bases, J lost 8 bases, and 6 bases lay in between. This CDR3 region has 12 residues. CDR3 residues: CASSQYLGELFF. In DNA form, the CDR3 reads TGTGCCAGCAGCCAATACTTAGGGGAGCTGTTTTTT. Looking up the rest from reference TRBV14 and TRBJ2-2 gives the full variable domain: EAGVTQFPSHSVIEKGQTVTLRCDPISGHDNLYWYRRVMGKEIKFLLHFVKESKQDESGMPNNRFLAERTGGTYSTLKVQPAELEDSGVYFCASSQYLGELFFGEGSRLTVL.

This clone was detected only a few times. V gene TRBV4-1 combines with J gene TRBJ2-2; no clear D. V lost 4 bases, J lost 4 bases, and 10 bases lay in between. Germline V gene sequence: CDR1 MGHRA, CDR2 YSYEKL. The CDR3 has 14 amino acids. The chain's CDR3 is CASSPGEATGELFF. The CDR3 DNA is TGCGCCAGCAGCCCGGGCGAGGCCACCGGGGAGCTGTTTTTT.